What follows is one TCR beta chain and its context. The sample belongs to a study of T cells after somatic rescue of genetic block. Repertoires were generated with immunoSEQ multiplex PCR, while TCRdb's copy carries only in-frame clones and drops some. The sample has 85,000 to 90,000 clones, just under 90% seen once; the top ten hold around 1.6%. What was sequenced was peripheral blood mononuclear cells (PBMCs). The receptor was derived from a woman under 30.

The CDR3 loop reads CASSSTGAYEQYF. The CDR3 coding sequence is TGTGCCAGCAGCTCAACAGGGGCCTACGAGCAGTACTTC. The chain links TRBV7-3 to TRBJ2-7, with 7 positions matching TRBD1. The germline gives CDR1 SGHTA, CDR2 FQGTGA. The CDR3 has 13 residues. J gave up 2 bases and V 4 bases, and 2 bases lay outside the gene matches.